This TCR beta chain was sequenced in a study of shared clonotypes between healthy human individuals. Germline loops: CDR1 SNHLY, CDR2 FYNNEI. The V gene end was trimmed by 8 bases and the J gene end by 0 bases; junction bases not matched to a gene: 11. This CDR3 has 16 amino acids. The table came from immunoSEQ multiplex PCR; TCRdb's copy has only in-frame clones and leaves some out. The top ten hold 34% of the sample, which has some 690,000 clones, roughly 88% seen once. The V call is TRBV2, the J call TRBJ2-3; 7 bases line up with TRBD2. Material for sequencing was memory CD8+ T cells from PBMCs. This sample's subset: CD45RO+ cells pooled with CCR7-negative TemRA cells. The sequence derives from a man younger than 35 in good health. Some clones in this sample may be carry-over from other donors' samples. CDR3 sequence (DNA): TGTGCCAGCGGCCTAGCGGAGAATTCTAGCACAGATACGCAGTATTTT. This sequence encodes CASGLAENSSTDTQYF.